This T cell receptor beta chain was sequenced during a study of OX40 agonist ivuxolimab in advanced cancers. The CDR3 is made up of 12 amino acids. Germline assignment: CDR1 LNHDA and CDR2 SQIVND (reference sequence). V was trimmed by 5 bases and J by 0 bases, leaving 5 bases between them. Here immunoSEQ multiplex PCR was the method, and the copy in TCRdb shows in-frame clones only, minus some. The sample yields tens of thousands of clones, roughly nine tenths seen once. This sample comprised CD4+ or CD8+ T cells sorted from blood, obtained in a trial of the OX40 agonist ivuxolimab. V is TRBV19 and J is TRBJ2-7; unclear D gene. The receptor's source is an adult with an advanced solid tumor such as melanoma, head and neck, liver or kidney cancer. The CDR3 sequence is CASSPSSYEQYF. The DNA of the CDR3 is TGTGCCAGTAGTCCGAGCTCCTACGAGCAGTACTTC. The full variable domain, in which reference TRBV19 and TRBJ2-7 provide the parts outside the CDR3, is DGGITQSPKYLFRKEGQNVTLSCEQNLNHDAMYWYRQDPGQGLRLIYYSQIVNDFQKGDIAEGYSVSREKKESFPLTVTSAQKNPTAFYLCASSPSSYEQYFGPGTRLTVT.